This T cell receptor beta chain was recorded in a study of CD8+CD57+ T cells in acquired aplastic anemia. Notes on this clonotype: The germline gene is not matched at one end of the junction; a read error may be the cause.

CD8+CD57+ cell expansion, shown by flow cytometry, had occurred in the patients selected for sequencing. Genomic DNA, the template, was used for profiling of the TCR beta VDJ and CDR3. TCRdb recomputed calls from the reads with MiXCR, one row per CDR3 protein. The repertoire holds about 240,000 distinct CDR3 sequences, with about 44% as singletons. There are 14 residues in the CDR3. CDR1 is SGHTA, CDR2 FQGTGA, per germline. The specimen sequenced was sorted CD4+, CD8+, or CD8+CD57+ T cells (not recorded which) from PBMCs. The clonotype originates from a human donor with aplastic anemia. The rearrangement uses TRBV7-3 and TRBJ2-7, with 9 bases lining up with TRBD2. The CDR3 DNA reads TGTGCCAGCAGTCCTAGCGGGGATTCCTACGAGCGGTACTTC. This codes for CASSPSGDSYERYF.